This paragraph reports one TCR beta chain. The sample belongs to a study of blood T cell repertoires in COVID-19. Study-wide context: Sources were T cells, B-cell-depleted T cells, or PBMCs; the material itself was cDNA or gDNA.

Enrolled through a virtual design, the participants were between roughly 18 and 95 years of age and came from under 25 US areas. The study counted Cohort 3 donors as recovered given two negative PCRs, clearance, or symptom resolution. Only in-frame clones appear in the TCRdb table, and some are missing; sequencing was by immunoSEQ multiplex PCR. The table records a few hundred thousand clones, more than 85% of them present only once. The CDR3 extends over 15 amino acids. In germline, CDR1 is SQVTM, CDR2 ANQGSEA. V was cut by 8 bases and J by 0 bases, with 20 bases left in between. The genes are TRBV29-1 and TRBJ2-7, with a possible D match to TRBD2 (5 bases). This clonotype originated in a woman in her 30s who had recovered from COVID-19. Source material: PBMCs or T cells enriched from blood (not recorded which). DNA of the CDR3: TGCAGCTTCCTACTCTCAGCGGATAGCTCCTACGAGCAGTACTTC. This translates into CSFLLSADSSYEQYF.